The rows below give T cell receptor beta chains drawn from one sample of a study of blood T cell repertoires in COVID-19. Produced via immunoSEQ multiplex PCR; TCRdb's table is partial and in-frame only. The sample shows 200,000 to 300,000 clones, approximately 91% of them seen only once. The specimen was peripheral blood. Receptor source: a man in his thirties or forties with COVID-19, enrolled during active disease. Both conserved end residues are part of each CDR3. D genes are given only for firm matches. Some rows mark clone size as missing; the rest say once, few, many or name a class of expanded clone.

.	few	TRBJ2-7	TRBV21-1	CASSSRPGEQYF	TGTGCCAGCAGCTCGCGGCCGGGTGAGCAGTACTTC
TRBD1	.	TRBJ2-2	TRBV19	CASGRTGSGELFF	TGTGCCAGTGGCCGGACAGGGTCCGGGGAGCTGTTTTTT
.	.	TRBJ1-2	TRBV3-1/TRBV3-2	CASSQAAGSSYGYTF	TGTGCCAGCAGCCAAGCCGCAGGGTCATCCTATGGCTACACCTTC
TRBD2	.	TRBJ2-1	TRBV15	CATSRIAGAYNEQFF	TGTGCCACCAGCAGAATAGCGGGGGCGTACAATGAGCAGTTCTTC
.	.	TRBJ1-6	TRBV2	CASSEWTPAPLHF	TGTGCCAGCAGTGAATGGACACCGGCACCCCTCCACTTT
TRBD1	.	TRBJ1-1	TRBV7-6	CASSLDQGGGTEAFF	TGTGCCAGCAGCTTGGATCAGGGGGGAGGCACTGAAGCTTTCTTT
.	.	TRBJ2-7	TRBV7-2	CASSLGQYEQYF	TGTGCCAGCAGCTTAGGGCAATACGAGCAGTACTTC
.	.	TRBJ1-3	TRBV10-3	CAISPSSGNTIYF	TGTGCCATCAGTCCATCCTCTGGAAACACCATATATTTT
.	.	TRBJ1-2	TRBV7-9	CASSLDILYTF	TGTGCCAGCAGCCTGGACATCCTCTACACCTTC
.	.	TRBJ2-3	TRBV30	CAWSATPGSRPPDTQYF	TGTGCCTGGAGTGCCACACCGGGAAGCCGTCCCCCAGATACGCAGTATTTT
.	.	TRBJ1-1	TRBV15	CATSFSGVVGTEAFF	TGTGCCACCAGCTTCTCGGGTGTGGTGGGCACTGAAGCTTTCTTT
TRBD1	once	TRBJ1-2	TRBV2	CASSELGTALYGYTF	TGTGCCAGCAGTGAATTGGGGACAGCCTTATATGGCTACACCTTC
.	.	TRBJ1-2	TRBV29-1	CSVEGEGQDDYGYTF	TGCAGCGTTGAAGGAGAGGGTCAGGACGACTATGGCTACACCTTC
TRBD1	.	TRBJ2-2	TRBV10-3	CAITDPGQGVEELFF	TGTGCCATCACTGATCCGGGACAGGGTGTCGAGGAGCTGTTTTTT
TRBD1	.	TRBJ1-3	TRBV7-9	CASSDGQGWGNTIYF	TGTGCCAGCAGCGACGGACAGGGATGGGGAAACACCATATATTTT
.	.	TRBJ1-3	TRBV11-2	CASSPYGSTIYF	TGTGCCAGCAGCCCATATGGGAGCACCATATATTTT